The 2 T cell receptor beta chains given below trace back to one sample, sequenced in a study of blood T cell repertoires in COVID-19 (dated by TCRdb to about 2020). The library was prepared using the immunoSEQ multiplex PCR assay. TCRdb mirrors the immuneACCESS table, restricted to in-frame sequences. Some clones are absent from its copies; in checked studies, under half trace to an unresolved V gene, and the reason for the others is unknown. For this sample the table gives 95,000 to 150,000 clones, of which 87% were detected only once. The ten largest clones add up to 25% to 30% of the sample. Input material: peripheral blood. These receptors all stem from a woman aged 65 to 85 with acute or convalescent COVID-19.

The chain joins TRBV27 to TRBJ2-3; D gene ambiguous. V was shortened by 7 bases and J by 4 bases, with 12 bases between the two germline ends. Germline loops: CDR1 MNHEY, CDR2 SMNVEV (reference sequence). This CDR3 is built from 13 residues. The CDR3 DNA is TGTGCCAGCAAGTTTCCCGCGGCAGATACGCAGTATTTT. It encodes CASKFPAADTQYF.

In nucleotides, the CDR3 is TGTGCCAGCTCACCATATAGCCAGACGGACTATGGCTACACCTTC. Translation: CASSPYSQTDYGYTF. This chain uses TRBV18 with TRBJ1-2; D remains ambiguous. CDR3 length: 15 amino acids. CDR1 and CDR2 (germline): KGHSH, LQKENI. Trimming took 2 bases from V and 3 from J, leaving 13 bases between them.